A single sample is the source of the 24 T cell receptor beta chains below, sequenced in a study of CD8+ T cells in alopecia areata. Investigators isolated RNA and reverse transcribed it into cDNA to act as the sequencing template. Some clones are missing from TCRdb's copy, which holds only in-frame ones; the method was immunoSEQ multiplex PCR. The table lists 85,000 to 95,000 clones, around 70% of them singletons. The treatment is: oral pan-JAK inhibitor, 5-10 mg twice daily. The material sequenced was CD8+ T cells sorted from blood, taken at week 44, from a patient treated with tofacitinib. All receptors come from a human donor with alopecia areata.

DNA for the CDR3: TGCGCCAGCAGCCGCGGAGGGGTTAGCGGCAATGAGCAGTTCTTC. Its protein is CASSRGGVSGNEQFF. V is TRBV4-1 and J is TRBJ2-1; perhaps TRBD2 as D (6 bases). This CDR3 has 15 amino acids. CDR1 is MGHRA, CDR2 YSYEKL, per germline. Trimming left V 4 bases short and J 6 bases short, with 16 bases between.

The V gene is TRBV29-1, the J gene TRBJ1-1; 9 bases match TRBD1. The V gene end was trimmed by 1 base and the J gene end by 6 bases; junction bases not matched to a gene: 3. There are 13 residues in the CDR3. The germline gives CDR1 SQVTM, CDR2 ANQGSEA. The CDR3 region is CSVEGQGVAEAFF. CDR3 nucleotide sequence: TGCAGCGTTGAAGGACAGGGGGTAGCTGAAGCTTTCTTT. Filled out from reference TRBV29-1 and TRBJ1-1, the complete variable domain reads SAVISQKPSRDICQRGTSLTIQCQVDSQVTMMFWYRQQPGQSLTLIATANQGSEATYESGFVIDKFPISRPNLTFSTLTVSNMSPEDSSIYLCSVEGQGVAEAFFGQGTRLTVV.

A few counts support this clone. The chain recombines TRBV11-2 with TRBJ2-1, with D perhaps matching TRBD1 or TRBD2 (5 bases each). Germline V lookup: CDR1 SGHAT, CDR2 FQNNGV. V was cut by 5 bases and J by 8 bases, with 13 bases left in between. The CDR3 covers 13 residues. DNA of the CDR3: TGTGCCAGCAGCACACTTAGGGGAGATGAGCAGTTCTTC. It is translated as CASSTLRGDEQFF.

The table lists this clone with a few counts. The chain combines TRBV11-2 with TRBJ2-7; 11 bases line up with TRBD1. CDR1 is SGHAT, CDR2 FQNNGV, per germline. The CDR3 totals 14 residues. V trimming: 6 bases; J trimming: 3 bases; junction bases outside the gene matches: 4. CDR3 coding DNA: TGTGCCAGCAGTGTGGGACAGGGGGACTACGAGCAGTACTTC. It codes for CASSVGQGDYEQYF.

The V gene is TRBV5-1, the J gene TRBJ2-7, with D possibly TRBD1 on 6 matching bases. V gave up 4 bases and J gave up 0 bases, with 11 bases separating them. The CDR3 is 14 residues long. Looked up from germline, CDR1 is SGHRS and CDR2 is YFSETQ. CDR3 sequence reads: CASSLDSGSYEQYF. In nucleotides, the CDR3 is TGCGCCAGCAGCCTGGACAGTGGCTCCTACGAGCAGTACTTC.

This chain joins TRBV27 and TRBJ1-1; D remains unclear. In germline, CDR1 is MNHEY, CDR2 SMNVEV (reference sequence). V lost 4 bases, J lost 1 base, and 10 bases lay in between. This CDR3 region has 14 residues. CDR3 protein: CASSSSQTNTEAFF. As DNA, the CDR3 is TGTGCCAGCAGTTCTTCACAGACGAACACTGAAGCTTTCTTT.

As DNA, the CDR3 is TGCGCCAGCACCTATTCCCGGGGTCGGGGGACCCAGTACTTC. This sequence encodes CASTYSRGRGTQYF. V and J are TRBV5-1 and TRBJ2-5; possible D gene TRBD2, 5 bases. V was pared by 6 bases and J by 7 bases, with 19 bases between. Germline CDR1 SGHRS, CDR2 YFSETQ. The CDR3 has 14 amino acids.

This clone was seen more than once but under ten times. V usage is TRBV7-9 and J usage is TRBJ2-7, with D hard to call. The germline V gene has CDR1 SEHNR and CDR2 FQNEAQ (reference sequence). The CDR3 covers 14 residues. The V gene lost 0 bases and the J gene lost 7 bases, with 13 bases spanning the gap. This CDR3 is CASSLAWAPGEQYF. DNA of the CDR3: TGTGCCAGCAGCTTAGCGTGGGCTCCCGGAGAGCAGTACTTC.

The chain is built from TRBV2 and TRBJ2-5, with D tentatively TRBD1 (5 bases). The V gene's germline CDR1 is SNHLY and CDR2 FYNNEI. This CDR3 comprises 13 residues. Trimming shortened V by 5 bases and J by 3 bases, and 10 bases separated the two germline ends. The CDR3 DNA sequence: TGTGCCAGCAGTCCCTCGACAGAAGAGACCCAGTACTTC. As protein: CASSPSTEETQYF.

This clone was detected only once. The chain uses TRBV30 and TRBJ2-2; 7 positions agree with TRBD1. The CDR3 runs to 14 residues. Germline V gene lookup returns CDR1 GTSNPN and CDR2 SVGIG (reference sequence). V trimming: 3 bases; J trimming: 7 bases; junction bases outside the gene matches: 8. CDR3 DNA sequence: TGTGCCTGGAGCCCGACAGGGTTGGTCGGGGAGCTGTTTTTT. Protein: CAWSPTGLVGELFF.

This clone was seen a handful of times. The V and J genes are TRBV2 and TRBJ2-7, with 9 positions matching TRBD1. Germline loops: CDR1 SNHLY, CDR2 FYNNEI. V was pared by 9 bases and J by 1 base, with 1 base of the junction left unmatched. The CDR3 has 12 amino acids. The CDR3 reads CARGTGSYEQYF. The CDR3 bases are TGTGCCAGGGGGACAGGGTCCTACGAGCAGTACTTC.

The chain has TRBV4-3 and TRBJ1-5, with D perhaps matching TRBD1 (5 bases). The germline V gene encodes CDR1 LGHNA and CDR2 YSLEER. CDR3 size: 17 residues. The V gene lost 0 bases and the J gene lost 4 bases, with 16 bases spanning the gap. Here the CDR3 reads CASSQDVGDLLNQPQHF. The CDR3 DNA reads TGCGCCAGCAGCCAAGATGTGGGGGATCTCCTTAATCAGCCCCAGCATTTT.

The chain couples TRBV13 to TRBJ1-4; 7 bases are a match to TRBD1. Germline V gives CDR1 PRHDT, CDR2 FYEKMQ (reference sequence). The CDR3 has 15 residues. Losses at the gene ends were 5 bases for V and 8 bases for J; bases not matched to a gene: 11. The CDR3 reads CASSDGGSGGEKLFF. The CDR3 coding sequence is TGTGCCAGCAGCGATGGGGGGTCAGGGGGAGAAAAACTGTTTTTT.

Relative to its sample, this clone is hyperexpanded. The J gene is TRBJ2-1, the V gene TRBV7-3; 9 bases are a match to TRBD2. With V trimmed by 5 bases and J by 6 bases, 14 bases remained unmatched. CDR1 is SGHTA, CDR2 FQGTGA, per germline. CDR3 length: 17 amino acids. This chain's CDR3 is CASSLKPLGTSRNEQFF. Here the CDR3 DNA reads TGTGCCAGCAGCCTAAAACCATTGGGGACTAGCCGCAATGAGCAGTTCTTC.

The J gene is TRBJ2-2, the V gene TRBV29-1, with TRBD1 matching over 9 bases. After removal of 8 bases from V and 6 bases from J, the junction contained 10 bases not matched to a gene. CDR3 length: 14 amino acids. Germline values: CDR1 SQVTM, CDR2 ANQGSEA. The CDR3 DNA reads TGCAGCACCCGGACAGGGGATTCGGCCGGGGAGCTGTTTTTT. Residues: CSTRTGDSAGELFF.

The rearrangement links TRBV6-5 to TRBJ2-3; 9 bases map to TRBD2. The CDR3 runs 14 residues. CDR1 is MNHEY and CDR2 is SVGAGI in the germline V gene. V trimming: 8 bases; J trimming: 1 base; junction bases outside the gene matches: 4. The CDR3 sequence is CASAAGGRTDTQYF. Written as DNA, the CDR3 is TGTGCCAGCGCAGCGGGGGGCCGCACAGATACGCAGTATTTT.

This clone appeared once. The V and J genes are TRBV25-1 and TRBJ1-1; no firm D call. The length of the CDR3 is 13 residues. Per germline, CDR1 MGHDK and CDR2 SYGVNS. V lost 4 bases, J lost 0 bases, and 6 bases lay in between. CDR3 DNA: TGTGCCAGCAGTGGGGGTCTGAACACTGAAGCTTTCTTT. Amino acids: CASSGGLNTEAFF.

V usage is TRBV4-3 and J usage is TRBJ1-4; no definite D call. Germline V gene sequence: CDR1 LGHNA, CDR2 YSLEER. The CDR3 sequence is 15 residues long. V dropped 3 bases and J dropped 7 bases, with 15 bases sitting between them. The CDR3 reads CASSHSWPGGEKLFF. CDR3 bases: TGCGCCAGCAGCCACTCTTGGCCGGGTGGTGAAAAACTGTTTTTT.

CDR3 in DNA: TGTGCCTGGAGTACCCCCCGGGGGCTCTACAATGAGCAGTTCTTC. Translated: CAWSTPRGLYNEQFF. The gene calls are TRBV30 and TRBJ2-1; D is possibly TRBD1 or TRBD2 (6 bases each). The CDR3 covers 15 residues. Trimming removed 2 bases from V and 3 bases from J, with 14 bases in between. Germline loops: CDR1 GTSNPN, CDR2 SVGIG (reference sequence).

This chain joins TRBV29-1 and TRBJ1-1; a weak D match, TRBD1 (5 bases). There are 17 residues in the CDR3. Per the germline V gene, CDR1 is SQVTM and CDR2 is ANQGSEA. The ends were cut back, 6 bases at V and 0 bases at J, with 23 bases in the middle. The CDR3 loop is CSVGWGVTGTVNTEAFF. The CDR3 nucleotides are TGCAGCGTGGGCTGGGGGGTCACCGGGACGGTGAACACTGAAGCTTTCTTT.

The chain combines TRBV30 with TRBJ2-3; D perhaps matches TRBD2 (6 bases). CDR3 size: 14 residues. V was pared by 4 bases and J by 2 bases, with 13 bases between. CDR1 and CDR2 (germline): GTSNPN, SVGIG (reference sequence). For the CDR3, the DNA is TGTGCCTGGAATGCGGGGTCCCACACAGATACGCAGTATTTT. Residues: CAWNAGSHTDTQYF.

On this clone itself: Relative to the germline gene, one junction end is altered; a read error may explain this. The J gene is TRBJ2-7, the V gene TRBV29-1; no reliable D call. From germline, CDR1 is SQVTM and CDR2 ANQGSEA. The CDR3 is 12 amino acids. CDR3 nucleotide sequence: TGCAGCGTAGAAGTCGAGACCTACGAGCAGTACTTC. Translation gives CSVEVETYEQYF.

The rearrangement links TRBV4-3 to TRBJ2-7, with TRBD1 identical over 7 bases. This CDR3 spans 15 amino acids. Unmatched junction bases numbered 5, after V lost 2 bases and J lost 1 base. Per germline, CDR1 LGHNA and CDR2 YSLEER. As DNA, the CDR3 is TGCGCCAGCAGCCAATGGACAGGTGGATCCTACGAGCAGTACTTC. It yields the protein CASSQWTGGSYEQYF.

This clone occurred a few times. The CDR3 region is CSVEIGQPYEQYF. The CDR3 nucleotides read TGCAGCGTTGAAATTGGACAGCCGTACGAGCAGTACTTC. The chain combines TRBV29-1 with TRBJ2-7; TRBD1 is a possible D gene (6 bases). V was trimmed by 2 bases and J by 4 bases, leaving 12 bases between them. Germline CDR1 and CDR2: SQVTM and ANQGSEA. The CDR3 consists of 13 residues.